This T cell receptor beta chain appears in the sequencing data of a study of T cells after posttransplantation cyclophosphamide. Method: immunoSEQ multiplex PCR; TCRdb's copy keeps in-frame clones and lacks some. The table lists some 38,000 clones, with no singletons. Study observations and caveats: Later blood repertoires were often dominated by clones from the donor CD8+ memory compartment. Skin or GI-infiltrating T cells shared few TRB sequences with blood. Recipient CMV seropositivity and CMV reactivation strongly tracked TRB clonality.

The length of the CDR3 is 13 residues. Germline-derived CDR1 and CDR2 are SGHTA and FQGNSA. J gave up 7 bases and V 4 bases, and 4 bases lay outside the gene matches. Peripheral blood was collected from the related graft donor on the marrow donation day. This clone occurred many times. The target antigen is unknown. The sample consisted of PBMCs. The TCR originated in a man aged 50 to 60 in good health, CMV-negative, and a related stem cell transplant donor. This chain uses TRBV7-2 with TRBJ1-2; 9 nucleotides line up with TRBD1. The CDR3 region has the DNA TGTGCCAGCAGCTGGGACAGGGTGGGTGGCTACACCTTC. Encoded protein: CASSWDRVGGYTF.